What follows describes a single TCR beta chain. Antigen specificity is unknown. Hyperthyroidism patients were newly diagnosed, under 2 months' duration, aged 18 to 65. Diagnosis used clinical symptoms, serum thyroxine, TRAb, thyroid ultrasound and orbital computed tomography. The sample comes from a study of Graves' ophthalmopathy and Graves' hyperthyroidism. Study findings and constraints: Blood shared most expanded thyroid clonotypes above 0.001 frequency. In predicting ophthalmopathy progression, the model reached 70.59% sensitivity and 72.22% specificity.

Amplification from RNA transcripts yielded the TCR beta CDR3 regions. An initial RT-PCR round employing HTBI primers preceded a second-round multiplex PCR. TCRdb recomputed calls from the multiplex PCR reads with MiXCR, one row per CDR3 protein. This table has some 1.1 million distinct CDR3 sequences, 35% to 40% appearing once. Trimming shortened V by 5 bases and J by 4 bases, and 6 bases separated the two germline ends. CDR3 length equals 10 residues. From germline, CDR1 is GTSNPN and CDR2 SVGIG (reference sequence). The chain uses TRBV30 and TRBJ2-7; D is perhaps TRBD1 (6 bases). This TCR was recovered from an adult man with Graves' hyperthyroidism. Sequences were obtained from peripheral blood or thyroid tissue (not recorded which). The CDR3 bases are TGTGCCTGGGGACAGTACGAGCAGTACTTC. It is translated as CAWGQYEQYF.